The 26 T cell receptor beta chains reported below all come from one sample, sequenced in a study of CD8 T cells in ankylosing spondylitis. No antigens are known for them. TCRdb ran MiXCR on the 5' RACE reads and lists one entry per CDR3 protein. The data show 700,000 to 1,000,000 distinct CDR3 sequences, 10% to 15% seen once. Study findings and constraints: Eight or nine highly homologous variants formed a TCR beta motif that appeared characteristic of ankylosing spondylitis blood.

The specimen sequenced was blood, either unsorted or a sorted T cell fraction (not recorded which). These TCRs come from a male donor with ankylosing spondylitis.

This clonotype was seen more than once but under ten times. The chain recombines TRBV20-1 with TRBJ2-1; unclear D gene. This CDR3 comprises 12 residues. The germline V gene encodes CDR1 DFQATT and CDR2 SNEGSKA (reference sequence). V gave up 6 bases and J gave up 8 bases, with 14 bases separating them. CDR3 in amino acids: CSASVGFDEQFF. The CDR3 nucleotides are TGCAGTGCCTCGGTGGGCTTCGATGAGCAGTTCTTC.

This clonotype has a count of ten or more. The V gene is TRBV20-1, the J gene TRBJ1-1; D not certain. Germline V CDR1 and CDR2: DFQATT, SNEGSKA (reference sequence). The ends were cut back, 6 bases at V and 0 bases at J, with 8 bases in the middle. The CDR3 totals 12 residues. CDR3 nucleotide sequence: TGCAGTGCCAAGTTTATGAACACTGAAGCTTTCTTT. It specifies CSAKFMNTEAFF.

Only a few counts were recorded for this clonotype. CDR3 region: CASSQNLGNTIYF. CDR3 DNA sequence: TGTGCCAGCAGCCAAAACCTCGGAAACACCATATATTTT. The chain has TRBV3-1 and TRBJ1-3; D unresolved. Deletions cut 2 bases from V and 4 bases from J, with 6 bases between. Germline values: CDR1 LGHDT, CDR2 YNNKEL (reference sequence). The CDR3 loop spans 13 amino acids.

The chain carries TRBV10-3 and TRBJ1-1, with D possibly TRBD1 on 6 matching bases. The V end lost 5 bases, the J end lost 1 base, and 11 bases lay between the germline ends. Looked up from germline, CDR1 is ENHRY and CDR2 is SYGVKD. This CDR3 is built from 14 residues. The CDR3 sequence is CAISQTGKNTEAFF. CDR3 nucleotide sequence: TGTGCCATCAGTCAGACAGGCAAGAACACTGAAGCTTTCTTT.

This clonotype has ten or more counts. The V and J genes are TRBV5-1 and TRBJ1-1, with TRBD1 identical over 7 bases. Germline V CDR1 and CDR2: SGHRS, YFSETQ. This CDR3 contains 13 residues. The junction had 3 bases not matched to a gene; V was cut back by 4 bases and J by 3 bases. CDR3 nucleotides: TGCGCCAGCAGCATTACAGGGGACACTGAAGCTTTCTTT. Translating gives CASSITGDTEAFF.

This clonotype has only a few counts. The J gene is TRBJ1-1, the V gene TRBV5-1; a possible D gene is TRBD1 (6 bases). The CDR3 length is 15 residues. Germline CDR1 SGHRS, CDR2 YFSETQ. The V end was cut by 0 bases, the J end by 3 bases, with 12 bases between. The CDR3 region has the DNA TGCGCCAGCAGCTTGGCCAGCAGGGGATACACTGAAGCTTTCTTT. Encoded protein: CASSLASRGYTEAFF.

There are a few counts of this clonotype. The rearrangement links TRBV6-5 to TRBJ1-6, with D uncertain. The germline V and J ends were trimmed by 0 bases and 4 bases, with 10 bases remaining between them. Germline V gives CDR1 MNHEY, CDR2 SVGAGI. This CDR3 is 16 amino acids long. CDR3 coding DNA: TGTGCCAGCAGTTACTCCGGACTGCAGTATAATTCACCCCTCCACTTT. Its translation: CASSYSGLQYNSPLHF.

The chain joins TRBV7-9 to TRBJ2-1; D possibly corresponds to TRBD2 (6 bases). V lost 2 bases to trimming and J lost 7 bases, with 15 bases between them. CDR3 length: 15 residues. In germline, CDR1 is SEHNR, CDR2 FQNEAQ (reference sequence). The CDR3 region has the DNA TGTGCCAGCAGCTTAAGGCCGAGACTAGATAATGAGCAGTTCTTC. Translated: CASSLRPRLDNEQFF.

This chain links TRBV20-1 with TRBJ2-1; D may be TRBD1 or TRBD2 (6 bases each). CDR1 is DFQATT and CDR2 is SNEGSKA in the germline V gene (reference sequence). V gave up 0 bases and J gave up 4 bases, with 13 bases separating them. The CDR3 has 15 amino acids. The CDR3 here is CSARDGGLIYNEQFF. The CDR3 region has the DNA TGCAGTGCTAGAGATGGGGGGCTTATTTACAATGAGCAGTTCTTC.

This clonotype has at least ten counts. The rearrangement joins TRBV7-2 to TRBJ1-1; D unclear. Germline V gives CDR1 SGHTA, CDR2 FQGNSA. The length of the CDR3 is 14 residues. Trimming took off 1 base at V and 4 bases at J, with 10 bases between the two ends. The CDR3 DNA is TGTGCCAGCAGCTTAGAATCATGGGGCACTGAAGCTTTCTTT. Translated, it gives CASSLESWGTEAFF. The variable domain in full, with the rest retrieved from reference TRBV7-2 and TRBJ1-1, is GAGVSQSPSNKVTEKGKDVELRCDPISGHTALYWYRQSLGQGLEFLIYFQGNSAPDKSGLPSDRFSAERTGGSVSTLTIQRTQQEDSAVYLCASSLESWGTEAFFGQGTRLTVV.

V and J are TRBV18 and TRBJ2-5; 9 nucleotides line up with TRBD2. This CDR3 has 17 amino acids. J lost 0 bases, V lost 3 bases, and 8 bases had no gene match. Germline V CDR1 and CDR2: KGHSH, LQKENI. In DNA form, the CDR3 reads TGTGCCAGCTCACCCTATCCTAGCGGGGACTACCAAGAGACCCAGTACTTC. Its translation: CASSPYPSGDYQETQYF.

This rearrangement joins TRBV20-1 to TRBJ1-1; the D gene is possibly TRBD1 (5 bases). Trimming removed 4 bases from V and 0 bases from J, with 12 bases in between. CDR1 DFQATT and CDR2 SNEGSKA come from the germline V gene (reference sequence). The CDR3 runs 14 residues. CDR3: CSATEGPMNTEAFF. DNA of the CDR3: TGCAGTGCTACGGAGGGGCCCATGAACACTGAAGCTTTCTTT.

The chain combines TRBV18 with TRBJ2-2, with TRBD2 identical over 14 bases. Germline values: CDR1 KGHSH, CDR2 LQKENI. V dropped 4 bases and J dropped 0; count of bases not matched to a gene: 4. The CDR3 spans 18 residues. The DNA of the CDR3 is TGTGCCAGCTCACGCGGGACTAGCGGGGGCACGAACACCGGGGAGCTGTTTTTT. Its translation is CASSRGTSGGTNTGELFF. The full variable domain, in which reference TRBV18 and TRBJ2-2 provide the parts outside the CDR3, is NAGVMQNPRHLVRRRGQEARLRCSPMKGHSHVYWYRQLPEEGLKFMVYLQKENIIDESGMPKERFSAEFPKEGPSILRIQQVVRGDSAAYFCASSRGTSGGTNTGELFFGEGSRLTVL.

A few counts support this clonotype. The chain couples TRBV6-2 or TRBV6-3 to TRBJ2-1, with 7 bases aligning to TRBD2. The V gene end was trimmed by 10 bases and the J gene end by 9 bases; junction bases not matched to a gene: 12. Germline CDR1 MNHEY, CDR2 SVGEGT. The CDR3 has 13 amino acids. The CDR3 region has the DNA TGTGCCATCCGTCCTGCAGCGGGATCTGAGCAGTTCTTC. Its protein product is CAIRPAAGSEQFF.

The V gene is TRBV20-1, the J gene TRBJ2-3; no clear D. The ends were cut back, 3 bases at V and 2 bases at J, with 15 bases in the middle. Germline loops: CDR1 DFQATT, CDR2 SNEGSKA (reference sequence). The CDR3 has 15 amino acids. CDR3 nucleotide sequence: TGCAGTGCTAGCGACCGGTTACGGAACACAGATACGCAGTATTTT. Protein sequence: CSASDRLRNTDTQYF.

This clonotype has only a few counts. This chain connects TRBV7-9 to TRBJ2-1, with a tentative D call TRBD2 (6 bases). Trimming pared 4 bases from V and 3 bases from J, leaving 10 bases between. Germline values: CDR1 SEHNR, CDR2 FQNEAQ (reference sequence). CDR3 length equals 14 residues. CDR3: CASSWGSGYNEQFF. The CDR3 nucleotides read TGTGCCAGCAGCTGGGGTAGCGGCTACAATGAGCAGTTCTTC.

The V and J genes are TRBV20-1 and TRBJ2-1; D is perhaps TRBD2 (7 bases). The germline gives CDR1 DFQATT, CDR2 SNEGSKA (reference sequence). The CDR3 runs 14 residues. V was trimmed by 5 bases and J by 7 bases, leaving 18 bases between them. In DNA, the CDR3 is TGCAGTGCTCGAGGGGGGGTTCTCACAAATGAGCAGTTCTTC. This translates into CSARGGVLTNEQFF.

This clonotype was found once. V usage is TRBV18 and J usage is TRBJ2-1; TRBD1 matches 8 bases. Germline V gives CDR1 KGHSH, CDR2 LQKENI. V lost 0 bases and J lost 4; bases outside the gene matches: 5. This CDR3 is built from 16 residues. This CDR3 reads CASSPPAGTGYNEQFF. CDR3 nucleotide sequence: TGTGCCAGCTCACCACCTGCCGGGACAGGATACAATGAGCAGTTCTTC.

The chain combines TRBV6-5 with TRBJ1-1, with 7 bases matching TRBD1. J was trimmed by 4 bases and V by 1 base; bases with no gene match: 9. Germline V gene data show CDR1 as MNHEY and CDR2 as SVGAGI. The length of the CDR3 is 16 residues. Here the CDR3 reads CASSYFGRGIGTEAFF. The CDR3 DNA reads TGTGCCAGCAGTTACTTCGGCAGGGGGATAGGCACTGAAGCTTTCTTT.

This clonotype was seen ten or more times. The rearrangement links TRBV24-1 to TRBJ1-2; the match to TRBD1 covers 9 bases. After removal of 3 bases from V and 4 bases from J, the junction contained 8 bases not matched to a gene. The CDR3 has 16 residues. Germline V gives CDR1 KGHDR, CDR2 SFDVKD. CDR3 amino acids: CATSDSRTGEVYGYTF. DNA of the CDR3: TGTGCCACCAGTGATAGCCGGACAGGGGAAGTCTATGGCTACACCTTC.

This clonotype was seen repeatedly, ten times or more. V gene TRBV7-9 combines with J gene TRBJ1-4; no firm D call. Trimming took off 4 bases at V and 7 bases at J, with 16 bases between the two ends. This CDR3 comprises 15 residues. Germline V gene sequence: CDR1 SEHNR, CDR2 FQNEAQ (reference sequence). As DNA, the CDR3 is TGTGCCAGCAGCTCGGGGATCGGACCTTCTGAAAAACTGTTTTTT. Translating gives CASSSGIGPSEKLFF. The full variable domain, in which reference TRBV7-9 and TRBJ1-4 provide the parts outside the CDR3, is DTGVSQNPRHKITKRGQNVTFRCDPISEHNRLYWYRQTLGQGPEFLTYFQNEAQLEKSRLLSDRFSAERPKGSFSTLEIQRTEQGDSAMYLCASSSGIGPSEKLFFGSGTQLSVL.

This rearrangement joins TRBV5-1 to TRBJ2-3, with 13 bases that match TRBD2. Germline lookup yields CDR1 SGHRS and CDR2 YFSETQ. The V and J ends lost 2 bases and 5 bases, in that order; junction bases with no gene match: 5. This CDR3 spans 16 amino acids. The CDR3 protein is CASSFGLAGEGDTQYF. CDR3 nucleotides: TGCGCCAGCAGCTTCGGACTAGCGGGAGAAGGAGATACGCAGTATTTT.

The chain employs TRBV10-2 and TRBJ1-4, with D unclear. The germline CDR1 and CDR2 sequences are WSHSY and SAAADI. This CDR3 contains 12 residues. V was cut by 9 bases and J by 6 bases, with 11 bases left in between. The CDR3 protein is CASSRPYEKLFF. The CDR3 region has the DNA TGCGCCAGTTCCAGACCATATGAAAAACTGTTTTTT.

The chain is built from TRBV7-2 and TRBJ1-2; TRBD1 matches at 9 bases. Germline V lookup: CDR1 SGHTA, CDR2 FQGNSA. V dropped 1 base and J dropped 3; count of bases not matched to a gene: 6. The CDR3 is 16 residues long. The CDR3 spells CASSLGARDRDYGYTF. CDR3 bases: TGTGCCAGCAGCTTAGGGGCCAGGGACAGGGACTATGGCTACACCTTC.

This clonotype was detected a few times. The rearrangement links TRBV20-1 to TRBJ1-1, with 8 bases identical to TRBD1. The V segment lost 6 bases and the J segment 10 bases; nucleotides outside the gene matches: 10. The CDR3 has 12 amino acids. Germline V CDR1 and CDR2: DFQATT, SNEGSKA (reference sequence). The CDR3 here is CSALRDTGGAFF. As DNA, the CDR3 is TGCAGTGCGCTAAGGGATACAGGGGGAGCTTTCTTT.

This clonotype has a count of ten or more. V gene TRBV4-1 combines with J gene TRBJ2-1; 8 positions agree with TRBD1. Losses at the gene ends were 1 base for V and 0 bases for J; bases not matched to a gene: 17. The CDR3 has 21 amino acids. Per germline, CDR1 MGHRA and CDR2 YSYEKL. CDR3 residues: CASSQVLAGGSSESSYNEQFF. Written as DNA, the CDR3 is TGCGCCAGCAGCCAAGTTCTGGCAGGGGGCTCATCGGAAAGCTCCTACAATGAGCAGTTCTTC.